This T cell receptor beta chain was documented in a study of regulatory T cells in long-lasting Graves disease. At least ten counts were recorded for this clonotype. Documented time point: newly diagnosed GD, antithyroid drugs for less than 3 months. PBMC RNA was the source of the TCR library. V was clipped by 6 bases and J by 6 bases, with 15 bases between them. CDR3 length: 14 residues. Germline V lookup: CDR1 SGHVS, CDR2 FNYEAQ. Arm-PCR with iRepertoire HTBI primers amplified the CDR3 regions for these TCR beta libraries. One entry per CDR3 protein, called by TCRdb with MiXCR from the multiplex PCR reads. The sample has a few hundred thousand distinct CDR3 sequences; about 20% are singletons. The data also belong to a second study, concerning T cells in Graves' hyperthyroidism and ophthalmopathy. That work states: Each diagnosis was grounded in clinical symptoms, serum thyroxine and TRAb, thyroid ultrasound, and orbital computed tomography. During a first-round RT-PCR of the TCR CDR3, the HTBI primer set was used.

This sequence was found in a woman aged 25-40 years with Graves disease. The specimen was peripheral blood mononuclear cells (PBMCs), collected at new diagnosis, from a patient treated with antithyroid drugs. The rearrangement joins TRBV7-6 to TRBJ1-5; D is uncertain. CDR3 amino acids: CASRPGPRPQPQHF. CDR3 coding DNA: TGTGCCAGCAGACCGGGCCCTCGTCCTCAGCCCCAGCATTTT.